One sample yielded the 23 T cell receptor beta chains listed below, sequenced in a study of identical twins. TCRdb called the 5' RACE reads again in MiXCR, with one record for every CDR3 protein. The table has roughly 700,000 distinct CDR3 sequences, over 8.5% seen once. These data are also associated with another study on yellow fever vaccine responses in identical twins.

Sample: PBMCs. These receptors all stem from a woman younger than 35 in good health.

This clonotype was observed at least ten times. The CDR3 protein is CSVKNVTGSIGRFIQYF. CDR3 DNA: TGCAGCGTTAAGAATGTGACAGGGTCGATCGGGAGGTTCATTCAGTACTTC. This sequence joins TRBV29-1 and TRBJ2-4, with D perhaps given as TRBD1 or TRBD2 (7 bases each). The CDR3 is made up of 17 amino acids. Per germline, CDR1 SQVTM and CDR2 ANQGSEA. The V end lost 5 bases, the J end lost 9 bases, and 29 bases lay between the germline ends. The full variable domain, with the rest looked up from reference TRBV29-1 and TRBJ2-4, is SAVISQKPSRDICQRGTSLTIQCQVDSQVTMMFWYRQQPGQSLTLIATANQGSEATYESGFVIDKFPISRPNLTFSTLTVSNMSPEDSSIYLCSVKNVTGSIGRFIQYFGAGTRLSVL.

The sample holds a few counts of this clonotype. This chain joins TRBV12-3 or TRBV12-4 and TRBJ2-7; D possibly uses TRBD1 or TRBD2 (5 bases each). With 6 bases removed from V and 2 bases from J, the gap between germline ends came to 14 bases. This CDR3 has 14 amino acids. The CDR3 DNA is TGTGCCAGCAGCCCCTATTTGGGGGCCTACGAGCAGTACTTC. As protein: CASSPYLGAYEQYF.

The J gene is TRBJ2-3, the V gene TRBV5-1, with D hard to call. Germline CDR1 SGHRS, CDR2 YFSETQ. The CDR3 length is 13 residues. V was trimmed by 5 bases and J by 1 base, leaving 8 bases between them. This CDR3 reads CASRGSRTDTQYF. The CDR3 DNA follows: TGCGCCAGCAGAGGCAGTCGCACAGATACGCAGTATTTT. Complete variable domain (other parts from reference TRBV5-1 and TRBJ2-3): KAGVTQTPRYLIKTRGQQVTLSCSPISGHRSVSWYQQTPGQGLQFLFEYFSETQRNKGNFPGRFSGRQFSNSRSEMNVSTLELGDSALYLCASRGSRTDTQYFGPGTRLTVL.

The genes are TRBV7-2 and TRBJ2-4, with D hard to call. Trimming cost V 5 bases and J 9 bases, with 17 bases left between them. The germline V gene has CDR1 SGHTA and CDR2 FQGNSA. CDR3 length: 14 amino acids. CDR3 in DNA: TGTGCCAGCAGCCTCAGAGGTCGTGAAGGCATTCAGTACTTC. Protein sequence: CASSLRGREGIQYF.

The V gene is TRBV29-1, the J gene TRBJ2-1, with unresolved D. V was trimmed by 3 bases and J by 0 bases, leaving 12 bases between them. The germline CDR1 and CDR2 sequences are SQVTM and ANQGSEA. This CDR3 contains 15 residues. The CDR3 here is CSVDLGKSSYNEQFF. CDR3 bases: TGCAGCGTTGATCTCGGCAAAAGCTCCTACAATGAGCAGTTCTTC.

This chain uses TRBV7-2 with TRBJ2-4; possible D gene TRBD1, 6 bases. Trimming pared 5 bases from V and 0 bases from J, leaving 17 bases between. CDR1 is SGHTA, CDR2 FQGNSA, per germline. The CDR3 has 17 residues. The CDR3 reads CASSPNSRGLAKNIQYF. CDR3 sequence (DNA): TGTGCCAGCAGCCCTAATAGCAGGGGTCTAGCCAAAAACATTCAGTACTTC.

The V and J genes are TRBV25-1 and TRBJ2-3; D not resolved. V was shortened by 8 bases and J by 5 bases, with 11 bases between the two germline ends. The CDR3 contains 12 residues. Germline V lookup: CDR1 MGHDK, CDR2 SYGVNS. CDR3 DNA: TGTGCCAGCTCTTTCGCAGGAGATACGCAGTATTTT. It codes for CASSFAGDTQYF. The complete variable domain, with remaining parts taken from reference TRBV25-1 and TRBJ2-3, reads EADIYQTPRYLVIGTGKKITLECSQTMGHDKMYWYQQDPGMELHLIHYSYGVNSTEKGDLSSESTVSRIRTEHFPLTLESARPSHTSQYLCASSFAGDTQYFGPGTRLTVL.

The genes are TRBV27 and TRBJ1-5; D possibly corresponds to TRBD1 (6 bases). The V end lost 3 bases, the J end lost 3 bases, and 15 bases lay between the germline ends. CDR1 is MNHEY and CDR2 is SMNVEV in the germline V gene (reference sequence). The length of the CDR3 is 16 residues. For the CDR3, the DNA is TGTGCCAGCAGTTTGGGGACAAACCCGGCCAATCAGCCCCAGCATTTT. Residues: CASSLGTNPANQPQHF.

This clonotype was found a few times. The J gene is TRBJ2-1, the V gene TRBV27; tentative D call: TRBD1 (6 bases). The CDR3 is 14 amino acids. Deletions cut 2 bases from V and 5 bases from J, with 10 bases between. Germline V gene lookup returns CDR1 MNHEY and CDR2 SMNVEV (reference sequence). The chain's CDR3 is CASSLRTANNEQFF. DNA for the CDR3: TGTGCCAGCAGTTTAAGGACAGCTAACAATGAGCAGTTCTTC.

This clonotype was counted only a few times. V and J are TRBV20-1 and TRBJ2-5; D perhaps matches TRBD2 (5 bases). The CDR3 consists of 14 residues. Germline CDR1 reads DFQATT; CDR2 reads SNEGSKA (reference sequence). Trimming removed 4 bases from V and 0 bases from J, with 12 bases in between. The CDR3 nucleotides are TGCAGTGCTACCAGACTAACCAACCAAGAGACCCAGTACTTC. This gives the protein CSATRLTNQETQYF.

This clonotype has at least ten counts. The CDR3 DNA is TGTGCCAGCAGTAGAACCGGGACTAGCGGGAGTTACGAGCAGTACTTC. It is translated as CASSRTGTSGSYEQYF. The rearrangement joins TRBV27 to TRBJ2-7; 14 bases line up with TRBD2. This CDR3 spans 16 amino acids. After removal of 5 bases from V and 4 bases from J, the junction contained 7 bases not matched to a gene. Looked up from germline, CDR1 is MNHEY and CDR2 is SMNVEV (reference sequence).

This sequence joins TRBV12-3 or TRBV12-4 and TRBJ2-3; no definite D call. V was clipped by 3 bases and J by 6 bases, with 13 bases between them. The CDR3 extends over 14 amino acids. The CDR3: CASSLSLVRDTQYF. The CDR3 DNA sequence: TGTGCCAGCAGTTTGTCCCTCGTCAGGGATACGCAGTATTTT.

This clonotype has ten or more counts. V and J are TRBV15 and TRBJ2-1; tentatively, D is TRBD1 (6 bases). In germline, CDR1 is LNHNV, CDR2 YYDKDF (reference sequence). This CDR3 comprises 13 residues. Trimming took 2 bases from V and 6 from J, leaving 8 bases between them. Here the CDR3 reads CATSRLQGNEQFF. For the CDR3, the DNA is TGTGCCACCAGCAGACTACAGGGCAATGAGCAGTTCTTC.

This clonotype was detected many times. The J gene is TRBJ2-3, the V gene TRBV7-9, with a weak D call TRBD1 (6 bases). The germline CDR1 and CDR2 sequences are SEHNR and FQNEAQ (reference sequence). This CDR3 comprises 15 residues. With 8 bases removed from V and 4 bases from J, the gap between germline ends came to 19 bases. The CDR3 protein is CASDPRQGLPDTQYF. DNA of the CDR3: TGTGCCAGCGACCCTAGGCAGGGGCTACCAGATACGCAGTATTTT.

This clonotype was picked up many times. J is TRBJ2-5 and V is TRBV4-2; no reliable D call. The ends were cut back, 0 bases at V and 1 base at J, with 6 bases in the middle. CDR3 length: 14 residues. The germline gives CDR1 LGHNA, CDR2 YNFKEQ. CDR3 protein: CASSQEPGQETQYF. CDR3 DNA: TGTGCCAGCAGCCAAGAACCAGGCCAAGAGACCCAGTACTTC.

This clonotype was recorded at least ten times. This chain links TRBV12-3 or TRBV12-4 with TRBJ1-5; unclear D gene. The ends were cut back, 0 bases at V and 5 bases at J, with 11 bases in the middle. This CDR3 is 15 amino acids long. The CDR3 nucleotides are TGTGCCAGCAGTTTAGCTCAAGGTTCCCATCAGCCCCAGCATTTT. Its translation: CASSLAQGSHQPQHF.

The chain uses TRBV30 and TRBJ2-5, with a possible D match to TRBD1 (5 bases). The CDR3 is made up of 15 amino acids. Germline CDR1 reads GTSNPN; CDR2 reads SVGIG (reference sequence). Trimming pared 2 bases from V and 3 bases from J, leaving 16 bases between. The CDR3 reads CAWSSARGLKETQYF. CDR3 nucleotide sequence: TGTGCCTGGAGTTCGGCTAGGGGATTGAAAGAGACCCAGTACTTC.

This clonotype was recorded many times. V gene TRBV7-2 combines with J gene TRBJ2-3; maybe TRBD2 (5 bases). The CDR3 is made up of 14 amino acids. V was trimmed by 5 bases and J by 4 bases, leaving 13 bases between them. Germline values: CDR1 SGHTA, CDR2 FQGNSA. The CDR3 DNA follows: TGTGCCAGCAGCCCCCTTGGTAGCGCAGATACGCAGTATTTT. It yields the protein CASSPLGSADTQYF.

With respect to this clonotype: A read error may produce the germline difference seen at one junction end. This rearrangement joins TRBV10-1 to TRBJ2-4; 9 bases are shared with TRBD2. The CDR3 is made up of 15 amino acids. Germline-derived CDR1 and CDR2 are WNHNN and SYGVQD (reference sequence). The CDR3 bases are TGCGCCAGCTCGACGGGGGGACTAGCCAAAAACATTCAGTGCTTC. Protein: CASSTGGLAKNIQCF.

The sample holds a few counts of this clonotype. This sequence joins TRBV7-3 and TRBJ2-5; 10 bases align to TRBD2. The germline gives CDR1 SGHTA, CDR2 FQGTGA. The CDR3 contains 15 residues. The V segment lost 2 bases and the J segment 5 bases; nucleotides outside the gene matches: 5. CDR3 in DNA: TGTGCCAGCAGCTTAGGAGCGGGGGGGTCGGAGACCCAGTACTTC. Residues: CASSLGAGGSETQYF. Based on the CDR3 plus reference TRBV7-3 and TRBJ2-5, the full variable domain is GAGVSQTPSNKVTEKGKYVELRCDPISGHTALYWYRQSLGQGPEFLIYFQGTGAADDSGLPNDRFFAVRPEGSVSTLKIQRTERGDSAVYLCASSLGAGGSETQYFGPGTRLLVL.

This sequence joins TRBV7-2 and TRBJ2-7, with TRBD1 matching 7 bases. The CDR3 has 14 amino acids. Germline CDR1 and CDR2: SGHTA and FQGNSA. The junction had 7 bases not matched to a gene; V was cut back by 5 bases and J by 3 bases. CDR3 DNA: TGTGCCAGCAGCCGAGGGGGCAAGGACTACGAGCAGTACTTC. Translating gives CASSRGGKDYEQYF.

The chain combines TRBV7-9 with TRBJ2-7, with a weak D call TRBD1 (5 bases). The CDR3 length is 15 residues. V gave up 5 bases and J gave up 1 base, with 15 bases separating them. CDR1 SEHNR and CDR2 FQNEAQ come from the germline V gene (reference sequence). The CDR3 is CASSVGVYPSYEQYF. CDR3 in DNA: TGTGCCAGCAGCGTAGGGGTTTACCCTTCCTACGAGCAGTACTTC.

The CDR3 reads CASSLAQAGPSAEQFF. For the CDR3, the DNA is TGTGCCAGCAGCTTAGCCCAGGCGGGCCCCTCCGCCGAGCAGTTCTTC. This chain connects TRBV7-2 to TRBJ2-1; maybe TRBD2 (5 bases). Trimming stripped 0 bases from V and 10 bases from J, with 19 bases between. Germline V gene lookup returns CDR1 SGHTA and CDR2 FQGNSA. The CDR3 runs 16 residues.